This is a list of T cell receptor beta chains from one sample in a study of PD-1 blockade in classical Hodgkin lymphoma. Libraries were prepared by immunoSEQ multiplex PCR; TCRdb keeps only in-frame clonotypes and omits some of them. The sample records 57,000 or so clones, around 89% being singletons. The material sequenced was peripheral blood mononuclear cells (PBMCs), taken at baseline. These receptors all come from a human donor with classical Hodgkin lymphoma. CDR3s include the opening cysteine and the closing phenylalanine or tryptophan. Each record gives: D gene, V gene, J gene, clone size, CDR3 protein, CDR3 DNA. A D gene is named only where the DNA matches it firmly. Clone size is not always given. Where it is, it says once, few, many or a class for expanded clones.

>-|TRBV21-1|TRBJ1-6|-
CASSKCRVVNSPLHF
TGTGCCAGCAGCAAATGCCGAGTTGTAAATTCACCCCTCCACTTT
>TRBD1|TRBV6-4|TRBJ2-7|-
CASSGQGYEQYF
TGTGCCAGCAGTGGACAGGGTTACGAGCAGTACTTC
>TRBD2|TRBV6-6|TRBJ2-7|-
CASRTSGVYEQYF
TGTGCCAGCAGGACTAGCGGGGTTTACGAGCAGTACTTC
>-|TRBV6-6|TRBJ2-7|-
CATGRGETDEQYF
TGTGCCACGGGAAGGGGGGAGACGGACGAGCAGTACTTC
>-|TRBV19|TRBJ2-7|-
CASSIGQVYEQYF
TGTGCCAGTAGTATAGGCCAGGTCTACGAGCAGTACTTC
>TRBD1|TRBV13|TRBJ2-7|-
CASSLRDRAYEQYF
TGTGCCAGCAGCTTAAGGGACAGGGCCTACGAGCAGTACTTC
>TRBD1|TRBV15|TRBJ1-1|-
CATSRDRGQNTEAFF
TGTGCCACCAGCAGAGACAGGGGGCAGAACACTGAAGCTTTCTTT
>-|TRBV14|TRBJ2-1|few
CASSRGTPDDNEQFF
TGTGCCAGCAGCCGGGGGACGCCGGACGACAATGAGCAGTTCTTC
>TRBD2|TRBV6-6|TRBJ2-5|-
CASRGGKETQYF
TGTGCCAGCCGCGGGGGGAAAGAGACCCAGTACTTC
>TRBD1|TRBV5-6|TRBJ1-2|-
CASSYPTGAPSYGYTF
TGTGCCAGCAGCTATCCCACAGGGGCCCCTTCCTATGGCTACACCTTC
>TRBD1|TRBV9|TRBJ1-2|-
CASSLRRGGSKDYGYTF
TGTGCCAGCAGCCTCCGCCGAGGGGGCAGTAAGGACTATGGCTACACCTTC
>-|TRBV5-8|TRBJ1-5|once
CASSLGQGPQPQHF
TGTGCCAGCAGCTTGGGGCAGGGTCCCCAGCCCCAGCATTTT
>-|TRBV7-3|TRBJ2-3|few
CASSPGGGASDTQYF
TGTGCCAGCAGCCCAGGTGGGGGGGCCTCAGATACGCAGTATTTT
>-|TRBV12-5|TRBJ2-3|-
CASGPTRGTDTQYF
TGTGCTAGTGGTCCTACGCGGGGCACAGATACGCAGTATTTT
>TRBD1|TRBV9|TRBJ1-2|-
CASSVALLGQGSSNNGYTF
TGTGCCAGCAGCGTAGCCCTCCTAGGACAGGGGTCTTCGAACAATGGCTACACCTTC
>TRBD2|TRBV28|TRBJ2-1|-
CASSLRLASYNEQFF
TGTGCCAGCAGTTTAAGACTAGCGTCTTACAATGAGCAGTTCTTC
>TRBD1|TRBV28|TRBJ1-5|few
CASRDRGGNQPQHF
TGTGCCAGCAGGGACAGGGGTGGAAATCAGCCCCAGCATTTT
>-|TRBV6-5|TRBJ1-1|-
CASRSPTRGNTEAFF
TGTGCCAGCAGATCCCCCACCAGGGGGAACACTGAAGCTTTCTTT
>-|TRBV6-5|TRBJ2-3|once
CASTSAPGTQYF
TGTGCCAGCACTTCGGCCCCCGGTACGCAGTATTTT
>-|TRBV27|TRBJ1-4|-
CASSEFGSGLSEKLFF
-
>-|TRBV25-1|TRBJ2-1|-
CASSEWGRGWREQFF
TGTGCCAGCAGTGAATGGGGCAGGGGTTGGCGTGAGCAGTTCTTC
>TRBD2|TRBV4-2|TRBJ2-6|-
CASSLRLAGASSGANVLTF
TGTGCCAGCAGCCTCCGACTAGCGGGGGCCTCCTCTGGGGCCAACGTCCTGACTTTC
>TRBD1|TRBV6-5|TRBJ2-7|-
CASRPTGASYEQYF
TGTGCCAGCAGACCGACAGGGGCCTCCTACGAGCAGTACTTC
>TRBD2|TRBV5-4|TRBJ2-7|-
CASSLAGGQVSYEQYF
TGTGCCAGCAGCCTGGCGGGGGGGCAAGTCTCCTACGAGCAGTACTTC
>TRBD1|TRBV5-1|TRBJ1-2|-
CASSAGQGSGYTF
TGCGCCAGCAGCGCGGGACAGGGGAGTGGCTACACCTTC
>TRBD1|TRBV30|TRBJ2-3|-
CAWRLGTGGADTQYF
TGTGCCTGGAGGTTAGGGACAGGGGGGGCAGATACGCAGTATTTT
>TRBD1|TRBV5-1|TRBJ2-3|-
CASSSGQGFTDTQYF
TGCGCCAGCAGCTCGGGACAGGGGTTCACAGATACGCAGTATTTT
>-|TRBV7-9|TRBJ2-2|-
CASRGAWGTGELFF
TGTGCCAGCAGGGGGGCTTGGGGCACCGGGGAGCTGTTTTTT
>TRBD1|TRBV6-1|TRBJ1-2|-
CVVDRASLGYTF
TGTGTCGTCGACAGGGCTTCCCTCGGCTACACCTTC
>TRBD2|TRBV4-2|TRBJ2-5|few
CASSQGLAGAQETQYF
TGTGCCAGCAGCCAAGGGCTAGCGGGGGCCCAAGAGACCCAGTACTTC
>-|TRBV19|TRBJ1-6|-
CASSIGTGSNSPLHF
TGTGCCAGTAGTATTGGAACAGGGAGCAATTCACCCCTCCACTTT
>-|TRBV5-1|TRBJ1-1|-
CASSLSSFREAFF
TGCGCCAGCAGCCTAAGCTCCTTTCGGGAAGCTTTCTTT
>TRBD1|TRBV9|TRBJ1-2|-
CASSVATGGDGYTF
TGTGCCAGCAGCGTAGCGACAGGGGGTGATGGCTACACCTTC
>TRBD1|TRBV28|TRBJ1-2|-
CASSLTRTGPNYGYTF
TGTGCCAGCAGCCTAACCCGGACAGGCCCCAACTATGGCTACACCTTC
>-|TRBV6-5|TRBJ1-1|-
CASRNREAFF
TGTGCCAGCAGGAACCGTGAAGCTTTCTTT
>-|TRBV4-3|TRBJ2-7|-
CASSRFRDSGNEQYF
TGCGCCAGCAGCCGATTCCGGGACTCCGGTAACGAGCAGTACTTC
>TRBD1|TRBV30|TRBJ1-5|-
CAWSVRWQGEQPQHF
TGTGCCTGGAGTGTAAGATGGCAGGGGGAACAGCCCCAGCATTTT
>TRBD1|TRBV9|TRBJ2-7|once
CASSVGQGAYEQYF
TGTGCCAGCAGCGTAGGACAGGGGGCCTACGAGCAGTACTTC
>-|TRBV4-2|TRBJ1-6|many
CASSQDSSPLHF
TGTGCCAGCAGCCAAGATTCGAGCCCCCTCCACTTT
>-|TRBV5-6|TRBJ1-1|-
CASSLLQSNTEAFF
TGTGCCAGCAGCTTGTTACAATCGAACACTGAAGCTTTCTTT
>-|TRBV7-9|TRBJ1-6|-
CASRIDAVGGINSPLHF
TGTGCCAGCAGAATAGACGCCGTGGGGGGTATAAATTCACCCCTCCACTTT
>-|TRBV6-5|TRBJ1-4|-
CASSAGEGTGEKLFF
TGTGCCAGCAGTGCGGGGGAGGGTACAGGGGAAAAACTGTTTTTT
>TRBD2|TRBV7-2|TRBJ2-1|-
CASSISGGYNNEQFF
TGTGCCAGCAGCATAAGCGGGGGATACAACAATGAGCAGTTCTTC
>-|TRBV7-2|TRBJ1-5|few
CASSLVEHQPQHF
TGTGCCAGCAGCTTAGTAGAACATCAGCCCCAGCATTTT
>TRBD2|TRBV14|TRBJ2-7|-
CASSQEWTSGGAYEQYF
TGTGCCAGCAGCCAAGAATGGACTAGCGGGGGGGCATACGAGCAGTACTTC
>-|TRBV4-1|TRBJ2-2|-
CASSQEFGPNTGELFF
TGCGCCAGCAGCCAAGAGTTTGGTCCAAACACCGGGGAGCTGTTTTTT
>-|TRBV30|TRBJ2-1|-
CAWEDNEQFF
TGTGCCTGGGAGGACAATGAGCAGTTCTTC
>TRBD2|TRBV4-1|TRBJ2-1|-
CASSPGTSGGAYNEQFF
TGCGCCAGCAGCCCCGGGACTAGCGGGGGGGCCTACAATGAGCAGTTCTTC
>-|TRBV2|TRBJ2-7|-
CATSGSIARVYEQYF
TGTGCCACCTCCGGGTCGATCGCCCGGGTCTACGAGCAGTACTTC
>-|TRBV9|TRBJ1-2|-
CASSARGGGGGYTF
TGTGCCAGCAGCGCCAGAGGGGGGGGCGGTGGCTACACCTTC
>TRBD1|TRBV19|TRBJ1-5|-
CASSTSDGTGSHGKPQHF
TGTGCCAGTAGTACGTCTGATGGGACAGGGTCCCATGGTAAACCCCAGCATTTT
>-|TRBV4-3|TRBJ2-5|-
CASSLVDEPETQYF
TGCGCCAGCAGCCTTGTCGACGAGCCTGAGACCCAGTACTTC
>-|TRBV2|TRBJ1-2|-
CASSAASRLYGYTF
TGTGCCAGCAGTGCAGCCTCAAGGCTCTATGGCTACACCTTC
>-|TRBV7-9|TRBJ1-1|-
CASSLGRTAGVFF
TGTGCCAGCAGCTTAGGGAGGACAGCTGGCGTTTTCTTT
>TRBD2|TRBV6-6|TRBJ2-2|few
CASSYRAGVGTGELFF
TGTGCCAGCAGTTACAGGGCGGGGGTCGGCACCGGGGAGCTGTTTTTT
>TRBD1|TRBV4-3|TRBJ2-1|-
CASSQDGTVEQFF
TGCGCCAGCAGCCAAGACGGGACAGTCGAGCAGTTCTTC
>-|TRBV7-9|TRBJ1-2|-
CASRETTLHGYTF
TGTGCCAGCAGAGAGACAACTTTGCATGGCTACACCTTC
>-|TRBV7-2|TRBJ2-5|-
CASRQRLLDSNQETQYF
TGTGCCAGCAGGCAAAGGTTGCTGGACAGTAACCAAGAGACCCAGTACTTC
>TRBD2|TRBV7-9|TRBJ2-3|-
CASSPNRGSSGHTDTQYF
TGTGCCAGCAGCCCCAACCGGGGATCTAGCGGGCACACAGATACGCAGTATTTT
>-|TRBV6-1|TRBJ2-4|-
CATRLGHQNIQYF
TGTGCCACCCGGTTGGGACACCAAAACATTCAGTACTTC